This entry features one T cell receptor (beta chain) sequence. Antigen unknown. These data belong to a study of PD-L1 blockade in urothelial cancer. Study context: Analyses used blood from 3 weeks (second dose) and 6 weeks after treatment start. Blood yielded a median of 141,255 T cells per sample. Regarding the study as a whole: It was durable-benefit patients whose tumor-associated blood clones expanded more at 3 weeks. Blood TCR clonality below the median before treatment was a predictor of better survival.

The CDR3 is 16 residues long. The germline V gene encodes CDR1 ENHRY and CDR2 SYGVKD. Losses at the gene ends were 3 bases for V and 3 bases for J; bases not matched to a gene: 4. This table comes from immunoSEQ multiplex PCR, and its TCRdb copy is limited to in-frame clones, with some not included. Of roughly 74,000 clones detected, roughly 87% appear once; the ten largest clones hold 4.5% to 7%. The chain carries TRBV10-3 and TRBJ2-2, with TRBD1 matching 10 bases. Sequencing was performed on PBMCs, taken around atezolizumab (anti-PD-L1) treatment. The sequence was collected from a woman in her seventies with urothelial cancer. This CDR3 is CAISDPGTGDTGELFF. The CDR3 DNA reads as TGTGCCATCAGTGACCCCGGGACAGGGGACACCGGGGAGCTGTTTTTT.